The 23 T cell receptor beta chains presented below share a single source sample, sequenced in a study of T-cell reconstitution after alpha-beta-depleted transplantation in children. It was with unique molecular identifiers that the TCRbeta library was prepared. Each CDR3 protein is one row after TCRdb ran MiXCR on the PCR reads. Here the sample spans about 900,000 distinct CDR3 sequences, about 29% being singletons. The sequencing used PBMCs, mostly from graft donor cells, collected 360 days after TCRalphabeta/CD19-depleted stem cell transplant. The receptors were sampled from a boy younger than two who had a stem cell transplant for SCID, so the T cells may come from the graft donor.

This clonotype was recorded a few times. The V and J genes are TRBV20-1 and TRBJ2-5; D is uncertain. Germline-derived CDR1 and CDR2 are DFQATT and SNEGSKA (reference sequence). Trimming removed 5 bases from V and 5 bases from J, with 12 bases in between. This CDR3 comprises 12 residues. CDR3 residues: CSAGVLLETQYF. CDR3 bases: TGCAGTGCTGGCGTACTGTTGGAGACCCAGTACTTC.

CDR3 nucleotides: TGTGCCAGCAGTACCCGGGCGGGGGCCGCCCCCGGTACGCAGTATTTT. This gives the protein CASSTRAGAAPGTQYF. The gene calls are TRBV6-2 or TRBV6-3 and TRBJ2-3; D might be TRBD2 (7 bases). This CDR3 is 16 amino acids long. The germline V and J ends were trimmed by 5 bases and 8 bases, with 23 bases remaining between them. Germline V gives CDR1 MNHEY, CDR2 SVGEGT.

The chain is built from TRBV5-5 and TRBJ2-1; D ambiguous. Between the trimmed V and J ends, which lost 4 bases and 3 bases, there was a span of 8 bases. This CDR3 contains 13 residues. Germline V gene data show CDR1 as SGHKS and CDR2 as YYEKEE (reference sequence). CDR3 protein: CASSKDLYNEQFF. DNA for the CDR3: TGTGCCAGCAGCAAGGACCTCTACAATGAGCAGTTCTTC. Filled out from reference TRBV5-5 and TRBJ2-1, the complete variable domain reads DAGVTQSPTHLIKTRGQQVTLRCSPISGHKSVSWYQQVLGQGPQFIFQYYEKEERGRGNFPDRFSARQFPNYSSELNVNALLLGDSALYLCASSKDLYNEQFFGPGTRLTVL.

This clonotype was observed a few times. The V call is TRBV9, the J call TRBJ1-1; unclear D gene. Germline loops: CDR1 SGDLS, CDR2 YYNGEE. The CDR3 extends over 14 amino acids. Trimming shortened V by 3 bases and J by 1 base, and 10 bases separated the two germline ends. Here the CDR3 reads CASSAYTRNTEAFF. The CDR3 bases are TGTGCCAGCAGCGCATACACGCGGAACACTGAAGCTTTCTTT.

This rearrangement joins TRBV7-8 to TRBJ1-1; unclear D gene. Per germline, CDR1 SGHVS and CDR2 FQNEAQ. Trimming removed 3 bases at V and 1 base at J, with 9 bases between. The CDR3 runs 14 residues. CDR3 sequence (DNA): TGTGCCAGCAGCTTTCAATCCCAGAACACTGAAGCTTTCTTT. Amino acid sequence: CASSFQSQNTEAFF.

V is TRBV5-1 and J is TRBJ2-1; D call uncertain. This CDR3 comprises 13 residues. CDR1 is SGHRS and CDR2 is YFSETQ in the germline V gene. V lost 5 bases and J 2 bases, leaving 8 bases between the germline ends. The CDR3 is CASSKPPYNEQFF. DNA of the CDR3: TGCGCCAGCAGTAAGCCCCCCTACAATGAGCAGTTCTTC.

This clonotype has more than one count but fewer than ten. The gene calls are TRBV9 and TRBJ2-1; D remains unclear. This CDR3 region has 15 residues. Germline CDR1 reads SGDLS; CDR2 reads YYNGEE. V was cut by 0 bases and J by 0 bases, with 7 bases left in between. CDR3 nucleotide sequence: TGTGCCAGCAGCGTAGGGTCAGCCTCCTACAATGAGCAGTTCTTC. This sequence encodes CASSVGSASYNEQFF.

There are a few counts of this clonotype. The chain carries TRBV29-1 and TRBJ2-1, with D maybe TRBD2 (5 bases). The CDR3 spans 14 residues. The germline V gene has CDR1 SQVTM and CDR2 ANQGSEA. V was cut by 8 bases and J by 9 bases, with 23 bases left in between. CDR3 region: CSTLVGSLGGEQFF. The DNA of the CDR3 is TGCAGCACCTTAGTCGGCTCACTCGGAGGTGAGCAGTTCTTC.

Only a few counts were recorded for this clonotype. The chain couples TRBV6-2 or TRBV6-3 to TRBJ1-1, with D uncertain. The germline gives CDR1 MNHEY, CDR2 SVGEGT. The ends were cut back, 4 bases at V and 3 bases at J, with 18 bases in the middle. CDR3 length equals 16 residues. As DNA, the CDR3 is TGTGCCAGCAGTTCCCCGCAGGCTATATGGGACACTGAAGCTTTCTTT. It is translated as CASSSPQAIWDTEAFF.

This clonotype turned up a few times. V usage is TRBV20-1 and J usage is TRBJ2-4; 7 bases align to TRBD1. Per the germline V gene, CDR1 is DFQATT and CDR2 is SNEGSKA (reference sequence). The CDR3 is 15 amino acids. Losses at the gene ends were 4 bases for V and 0 bases for J; bases not matched to a gene: 6. CDR3 sequence (DNA): TGCAGTGCTACCGACAGGGCTCCAGCCAAAAACATTCAGTACTTC. Protein product: CSATDRAPAKNIQYF.

Only a few counts were recorded for this clonotype. This sequence joins TRBV24-1 and TRBJ2-5, with 8 bases matching TRBD1. The V gene's germline CDR1 is KGHDR and CDR2 SFDVKD. The ends lost 5 bases at V and 3 bases at J; junction bases unmatched: 10. CDR3 length: 16 amino acids. CDR3 in DNA: TGTGCCACCAGTGGTCCCAGGACAGGGACCGAAGAGACCCAGTACTTC. It is translated as CATSGPRTGTEETQYF.

This clonotype was detected only a few times. V and J are TRBV2 and TRBJ2-5; maybe TRBD1 (6 bases). The length of the CDR3 is 13 residues. V was clipped by 10 bases and J by 2 bases, with 14 bases between them. In germline, CDR1 is SNHLY, CDR2 FYNNEI. The CDR3, as DNA: TGTGCCACCAACAGGGTACGTCAAGAGACCCAGTACTTC. This gives the protein CATNRVRQETQYF.

This clonotype turned up a few times. This chain joins TRBV10-2 and TRBJ1-3; D unresolved. Germline CDR1 reads WSHSY; CDR2 reads SAAADI. Trimming cost V 3 bases and J 3 bases, with 6 bases left between them. There are 13 residues in the CDR3. CDR3 loop: CASSEGNGNTIYF. The DNA of the CDR3 is TGCGCCAGCAGTGAAGGGAATGGAAACACCATATATTTT.

The chain employs TRBV7-2 and TRBJ2-3, with D possibly TRBD1 on 5 matching bases. The CDR3 is 17 amino acids. Looked up from germline, CDR1 is SGHTA and CDR2 is FQGNSA. The V and J ends lost 5 bases and 4 bases respectively, with 22 bases between them. The CDR3 DNA sequence: TGTGCCAGCAGCGACGGCCCGATTAGGGGATTCCCAGATACGCAGTATTTT. It encodes CASSDGPIRGFPDTQYF.

In its sample, this clonotype was seen a few times. V gene TRBV7-3 combines with J gene TRBJ2-4; D possibly corresponds to TRBD1 (5 bases). There are 18 residues in the CDR3. The germline CDR1 and CDR2 sequences are SGHTA and FQGTGA. V shed 3 bases and J shed 0 bases, with 18 bases lying between them. The CDR3 protein is CASSFERLDRLAKNIQYF. The DNA of the CDR3 is TGTGCCAGCAGCTTTGAAAGACTCGACAGACTAGCCAAAAACATTCAGTACTTC. Based on the CDR3 plus reference TRBV7-3 and TRBJ2-4, the full variable domain is GAGVSQTPSNKVTEKGKYVELRCDPISGHTALYWYRQSLGQGPEFLIYFQGTGAADDSGLPNDRFFAVRPEGSVSTLKIQRTERGDSAVYLCASSFERLDRLAKNIQYFGAGTRLSVL.

This clonotype has only a few counts. The J gene is TRBJ1-1, the V gene TRBV13; D is uncertain. The V gene's germline CDR1 is PRHDT and CDR2 FYEKMQ (reference sequence). V lost 0 bases, J lost 2 bases, and 13 bases lay in between. CDR3 size: 16 residues. CDR3 amino acids: CASSLGFKSVNTEAFF. In DNA, the CDR3 is TGTGCCAGCAGCTTAGGCTTTAAGAGTGTTAACACTGAAGCTTTCTTT.

This clonotype occurred a few times. V is TRBV7-2 and J is TRBJ1-3, with TRBD1 matching over 7 bases. The CDR3 sequence is 16 residues long. The germline V gene encodes CDR1 SGHTA and CDR2 FQGNSA. Germline trimming cut 2 bases from V and 4 bases from J; bases unmatched to any gene: 8. In DNA, the CDR3 is TGTGCCAGCAGCTTACCGACAGGGCTGCGAGGAAACACCATATATTTT. Its translation: CASSLPTGLRGNTIYF.

The table lists this clonotype with a few counts. This chain joins TRBV12-3 or TRBV12-4 and TRBJ2-7, with no clear D. V gave up 2 bases and J gave up 10 bases, with 9 bases separating them. This CDR3 has 11 residues. CDR3 in amino acids: CASSLLGDQYF. DNA for the CDR3: TGTGCCAGCAGTTTACTGGGCGACCAGTACTTC.

The chain joins TRBV11-3 to TRBJ2-5; D not resolved. The V gene's germline CDR1 is SGHNT and CDR2 YENEEA. V lost 5 bases, J lost 4 bases, and 11 bases lay in between. The CDR3 consists of 13 residues. CDR3 sequence (DNA): TGTGCCAGCAGCGGTGGTCCGCTAGAGACCCAGTACTTC. Protein sequence: CASSGGPLETQYF.

The V and J genes are TRBV9 and TRBJ2-5; D not certain. V gave up 3 bases and J gave up 1 base, with 10 bases separating them. CDR1 is SGDLS, CDR2 YYNGEE, per germline. CDR3 size: 14 residues. As DNA, the CDR3 is TGTGCCAGCAGCGCGCAGGCTATCCAAGAGACCCAGTACTTC. It yields the protein CASSAQAIQETQYF.

This clonotype has more than one count but fewer than ten. The chain carries TRBV29-1 and TRBJ2-7, with D possibly being TRBD2 (7 bases). Per the germline V gene, CDR1 is SQVTM and CDR2 is ANQGSEA. With 4 bases removed from V and 3 bases from J, the gap between germline ends came to 19 bases. The CDR3 sequence is 15 residues long. The CDR3 is CSVAPWGGPGYEQYF. The CDR3 DNA reads as TGCAGCGTTGCCCCTTGGGGGGGCCCTGGCTACGAGCAGTACTTC.

J is TRBJ1-1 and V is TRBV5-1; no firm D call. Germline lookup yields CDR1 SGHRS and CDR2 YFSETQ. The V gene lost 0 bases and the J gene lost 5 bases, with 11 bases spanning the gap. This CDR3 contains 14 residues. CDR3 DNA: TGCGCCAGCAGCTTGGGGGAGACACTAACTGAAGCTTTCTTT. As protein: CASSLGETLTEAFF.

This clonotype was seen ten or more times. The rearrangement links TRBV28 to TRBJ2-7; D uncertain. CDR1 MDHEN and CDR2 SYDVKM come from the germline V gene. The length of the CDR3 is 14 residues. Between the trimmed V and J ends, which lost 2 bases and 2 bases, there was a span of 10 bases. CDR3 bases: TGTGCCAGCAGTTTAAGTGCAGGAACCTACGAGCAGTACTTC. Its protein product is CASSLSAGTYEQYF.